The rows below give T cell receptor beta chains drawn from one sample of a study of cytomegalovirus exposure and HLA in healthy donors. Clones were read by immunoSEQ multiplex PCR, and TCRdb kept only the in-frame ones, dropping some. This table holds 150,000 or so clones, around 75% found once. The specimen sequenced was PBMCs. These receptors all come from a man younger than 45 in good health and CMV-seropositive. The CDR3 runs from the conserved cysteine through the conserved F or W. D genes are given only for firm matches. The size field is filled for only some rows; it gives once, few, many or a size class.

j_call v_call clone_size d_call cdr3_nt cdr3_aa
TRBJ1-1 TRBV12-2 . . TGTGCAAGTCGCCAACCGGGACAGGGAGATTTGGGCACTGAAGCTTTCTTT CASRQPGQGDLGTEAFF
TRBJ1-5 TRBV28 few TRBD1 TGTGCCAGCAGCCGACAGGGTGGCAATCAGCCCCAGCATTTT CASSRQGGNQPQHF
TRBJ2-1 TRBV15 . TRBD1 TGTGCCACCAGCAGGGGGAGGGGACAGGGGGTAACGGGGTCCTACAATGAGCAGTTCTTC CATSRGRGQGVTGSYNEQFF
TRBJ1-1 TRBV7-9 . . TGTGCCAGCAGCTCGAACGGGGAACAGAACACTGAAGCTTTCTTT CASSSNGEQNTEAFF
TRBJ2-7 TRBV11-2 . . TGTGCCAGCAGCTTAGGAGGCGGTCCCTACGAGCAGTACTTC CASSLGGGPYEQYF
TRBJ2-2 TRBV30 few . TGTGCCTGCGCCCGGGACTCCCTGAACACCGGGGAGCTGTTTTTT CACARDSLNTGELFF
TRBJ2-7 TRBV29-1 once TRBD1 TGCAGCGTTGAGCCGACAGGGAAACGCTACGAGCAGTACTTC CSVEPTGKRYEQYF
TRBJ1-1 TRBV6-6 . . TGTGCCAGCCTGCTCAGGACAGACCCTTCAGGAGCTTTCTTT CASLLRTDPSGAFF
TRBJ2-1 TRBV5-4 . TRBD2 TGTGCCAGCAGCTTAGGGTCTAGCGGACTATACAATGAGCAGTTCTTC CASSLGSSGLYNEQFF
TRBJ1-4 TRBV6-1 . TRBD1 TGTGCCAGCATGGGACAGGGGAGGGGTAAACTGTTTTTT CASMGQGRGKLFF
TRBJ1-1 TRBV7-6 . . TGTGCCAGCAGTTTTAGAGGGCGTGGGACTGAAGCTTTCTTT CASSFRGRGTEAFF
TRBJ2-1 TRBV6-4 . . TGTGCCAGTGCCGGTTCTAGCCGAAATGAGCAGTTCTTC CASAGSSRNEQFF
TRBJ2-1 TRBV6-5 once . TGTGCCAGCAGTTACTCGACGGGGGTTGAGCAGTTCTTC CASSYSTGVEQFF
TRBJ2-3 TRBV5-4 . TRBD2 TGTGCCAGCAGCTTGGGGGGTGGACTAGCGGGAGATGTAGGCACAGATACGCAGTATTTT CASSLGGGLAGDVGTDTQYF
TRBJ1-1 TRBV6-6 . . TGTGCCAGCAGCCCGGGACAGAACACTGAAGCTTTCTTT CASSPGQNTEAFF